This T cell receptor (beta chain) was profiled in a study of beta chain features in type 1 diabetes. The CDR3 runs to 14 residues. Deletions cut 5 bases from V and 8 bases from J, with 15 bases between. Germline CDR1 MDHEN, CDR2 SYDVKM. A few counts support this clone. Its antigen is as yet unknown. Every bit of the isolated RNA underwent reverse transcription, so sequencing read expressed TCRB transcripts. Clones were read by immunoSEQ multiplex PCR, and TCRdb kept only the in-frame ones, dropping some. The sample lists 140,000 to 150,000 clones, under 60% seen once, with over 0.4% in the top ten. Overall study results and limits: It was among patients, rather than healthy donors, that naive, central memory and Treg TCRB repertoires appeared more similar.

The TCR comes from a man aged 18 to 30 in good health. The sequencing sample was made of Tregs from blood. The V call is TRBV28, the J call TRBJ1-4; possibly TRBD1 for D (5 bases). The CDR3 loop is CASSIQVPREKLFF. The CDR3, as DNA: TGTGCCAGCAGTATACAGGTTCCTCGGGAAAAACTGTTTTTT.